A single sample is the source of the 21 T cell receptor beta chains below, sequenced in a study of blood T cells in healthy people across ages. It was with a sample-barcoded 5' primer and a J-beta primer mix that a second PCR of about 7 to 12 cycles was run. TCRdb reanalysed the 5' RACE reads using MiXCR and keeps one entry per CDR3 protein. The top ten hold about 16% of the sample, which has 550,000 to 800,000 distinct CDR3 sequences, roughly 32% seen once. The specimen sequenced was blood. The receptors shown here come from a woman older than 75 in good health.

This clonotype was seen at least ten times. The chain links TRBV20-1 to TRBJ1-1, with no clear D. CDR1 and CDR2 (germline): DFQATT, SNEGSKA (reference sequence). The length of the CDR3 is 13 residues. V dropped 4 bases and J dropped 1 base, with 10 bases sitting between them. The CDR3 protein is CSAKAQRNTEAFF. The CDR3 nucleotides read TGCAGTGCTAAGGCGCAGCGGAACACTGAAGCTTTCTTT.

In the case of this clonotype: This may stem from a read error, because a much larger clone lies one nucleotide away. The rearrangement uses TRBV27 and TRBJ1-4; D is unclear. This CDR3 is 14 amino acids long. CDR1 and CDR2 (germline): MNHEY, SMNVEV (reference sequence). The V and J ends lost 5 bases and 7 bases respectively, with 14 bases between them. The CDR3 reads CASSPPVVAEKLFF. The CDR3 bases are TGTGCCAGCAGTCCCCCAGTGGTTGCTGAAAAACTGTTTTTT.

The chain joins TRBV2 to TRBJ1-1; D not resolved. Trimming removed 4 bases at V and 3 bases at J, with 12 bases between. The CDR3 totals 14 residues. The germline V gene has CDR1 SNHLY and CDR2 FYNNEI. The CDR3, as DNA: TGTGCCAGCAGTGCGGGAGGGCGGTACACTGAAGCTTTCTTT. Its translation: CASSAGGRYTEAFF.

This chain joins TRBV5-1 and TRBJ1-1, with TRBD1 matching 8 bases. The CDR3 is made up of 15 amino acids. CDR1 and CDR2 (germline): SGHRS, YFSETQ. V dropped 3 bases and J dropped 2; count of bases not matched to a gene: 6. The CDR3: CASSSLQGGNTEAFF. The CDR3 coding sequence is TGCGCCAGCAGCTCTCTACAGGGGGGAAACACTGAAGCTTTCTTT. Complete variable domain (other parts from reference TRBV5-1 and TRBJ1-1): KAGVTQTPRYLIKTRGQQVTLSCSPISGHRSVSWYQQTPGQGLQFLFEYFSETQRNKGNFPGRFSGRQFSNSRSEMNVSTLELGDSALYLCASSSLQGGNTEAFFGQGTRLTVV.

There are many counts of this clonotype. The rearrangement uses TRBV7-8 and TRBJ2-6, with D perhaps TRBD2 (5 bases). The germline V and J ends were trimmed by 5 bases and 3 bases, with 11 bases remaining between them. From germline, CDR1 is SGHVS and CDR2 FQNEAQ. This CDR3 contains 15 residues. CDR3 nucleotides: TGTGCCAGCAGCCCAGCGGCGGTTGGGGCCAACGTCCTGACTTTC. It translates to CASSPAAVGANVLTF.

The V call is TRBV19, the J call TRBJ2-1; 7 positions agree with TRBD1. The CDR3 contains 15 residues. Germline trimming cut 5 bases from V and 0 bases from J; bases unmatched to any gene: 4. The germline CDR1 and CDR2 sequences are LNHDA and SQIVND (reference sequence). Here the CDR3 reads CASSLRGYSYNEQFF. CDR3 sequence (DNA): TGTGCCAGTAGTCTCAGGGGGTACTCCTACAATGAGCAGTTCTTC.

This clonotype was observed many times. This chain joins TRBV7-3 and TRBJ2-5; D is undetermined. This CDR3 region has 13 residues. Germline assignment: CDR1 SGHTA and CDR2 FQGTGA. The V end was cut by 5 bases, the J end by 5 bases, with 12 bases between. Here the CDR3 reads CASSPSSRETQYF. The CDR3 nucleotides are TGTGCCAGCAGCCCCTCGAGTAGGGAGACCCAGTACTTC.

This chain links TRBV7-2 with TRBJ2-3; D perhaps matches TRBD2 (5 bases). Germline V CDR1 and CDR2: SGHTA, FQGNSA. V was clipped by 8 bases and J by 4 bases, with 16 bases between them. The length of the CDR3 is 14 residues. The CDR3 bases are TGTGCCAGCGCACACGGGGATCAATCAGATACGCAGTATTTT. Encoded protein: CASAHGDQSDTQYF.

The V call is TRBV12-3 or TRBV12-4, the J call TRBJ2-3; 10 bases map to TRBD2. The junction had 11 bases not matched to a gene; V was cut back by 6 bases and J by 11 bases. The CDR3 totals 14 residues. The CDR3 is CASSYSGGSDVQYF. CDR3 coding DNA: TGTGCCAGCAGCTATAGCGGGGGGTCAGATGTGCAGTATTTT.

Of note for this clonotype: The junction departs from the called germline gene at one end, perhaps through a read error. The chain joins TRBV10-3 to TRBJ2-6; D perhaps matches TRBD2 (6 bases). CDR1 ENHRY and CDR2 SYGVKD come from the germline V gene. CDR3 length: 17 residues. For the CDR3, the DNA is TGTGCCATCAGTGAGAGGGTGGGGGGATCTGGGGCCAACGTCCCGACTTTC. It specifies CAISERVGGSGANVPTF.

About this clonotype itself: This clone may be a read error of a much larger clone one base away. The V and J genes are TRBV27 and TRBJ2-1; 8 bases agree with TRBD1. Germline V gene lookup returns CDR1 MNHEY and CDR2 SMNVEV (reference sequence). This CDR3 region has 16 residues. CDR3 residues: CASSPTLTGVRNGQFF. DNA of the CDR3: TGTGCCAGCAGTCCTACCTTGACAGGGGTCCGCAATGGGCAGTTCTTC.

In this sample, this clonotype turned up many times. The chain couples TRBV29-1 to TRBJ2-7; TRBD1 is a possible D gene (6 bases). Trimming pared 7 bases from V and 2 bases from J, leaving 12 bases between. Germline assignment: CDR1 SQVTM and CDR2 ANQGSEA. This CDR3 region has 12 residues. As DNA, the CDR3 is TGCAGCGCCCGGGACACCGCCTACGAGCAGTACTTC. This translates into CSARDTAYEQYF.

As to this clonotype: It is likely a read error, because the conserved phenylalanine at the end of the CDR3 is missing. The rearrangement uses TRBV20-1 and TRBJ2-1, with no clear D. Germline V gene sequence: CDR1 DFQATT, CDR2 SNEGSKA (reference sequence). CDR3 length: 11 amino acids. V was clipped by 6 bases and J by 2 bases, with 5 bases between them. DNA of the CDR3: TGCAGTGCCAAGCCCTACAATGAGCAGTTCGTC. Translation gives CSAKPYNEQFV.

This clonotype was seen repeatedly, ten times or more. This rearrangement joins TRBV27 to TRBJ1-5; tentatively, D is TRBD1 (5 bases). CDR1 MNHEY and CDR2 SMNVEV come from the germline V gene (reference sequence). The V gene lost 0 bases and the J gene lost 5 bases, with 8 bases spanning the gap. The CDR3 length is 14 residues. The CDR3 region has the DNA TGTGCCAGCAGTTTATCCGGGACCGATCAGCCCCAGCATTTT. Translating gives CASSLSGTDQPQHF.

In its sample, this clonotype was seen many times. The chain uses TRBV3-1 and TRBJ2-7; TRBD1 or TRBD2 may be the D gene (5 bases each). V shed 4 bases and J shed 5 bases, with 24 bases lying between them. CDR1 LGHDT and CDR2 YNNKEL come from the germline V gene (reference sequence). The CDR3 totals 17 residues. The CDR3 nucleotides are TGTGCCAGCAGCCCCTCCGAAGGCACGAGGGGCTGGGACGAGCAGTACTTC. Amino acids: CASSPSEGTRGWDEQYF.

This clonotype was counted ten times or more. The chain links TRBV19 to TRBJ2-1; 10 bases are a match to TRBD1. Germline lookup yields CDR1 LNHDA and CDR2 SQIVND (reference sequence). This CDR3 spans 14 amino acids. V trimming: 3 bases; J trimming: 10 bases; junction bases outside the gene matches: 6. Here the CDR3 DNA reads TGTGCCAGTAGTATGACAGGGGGCATAAGAGAGCAGTTCTTC. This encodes CASSMTGGIREQFF. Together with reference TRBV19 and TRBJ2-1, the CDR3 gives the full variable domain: DGGITQSPKYLFRKEGQNVTLSCEQNLNHDAMYWYRQDPGQGLRLIYYSQIVNDFQKGDIAEGYSVSREKKESFPLTVTSAQKNPTAFYLCASSMTGGIREQFFGPGTRLTVL.

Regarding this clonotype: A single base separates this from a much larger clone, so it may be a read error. This CDR3 reads CTSSRAGNSPLHF. The CDR3 DNA reads as TGTACCAGCAGCCGGGCAGGGAATTCACCCCTCCACTTT. The rearrangement uses TRBV5-6 and TRBJ1-6, with a tentative D call TRBD1 (5 bases). In germline, CDR1 is SGHDT, CDR2 YYEEEE. The CDR3 spans 13 residues.

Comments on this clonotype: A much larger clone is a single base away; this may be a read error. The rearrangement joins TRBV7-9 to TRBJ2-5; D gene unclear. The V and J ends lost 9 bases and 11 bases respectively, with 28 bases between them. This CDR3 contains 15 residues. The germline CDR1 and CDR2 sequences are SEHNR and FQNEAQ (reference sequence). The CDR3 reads CASDVGISDLNEQYF. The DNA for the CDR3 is TGTGCCAGTGATGTTGGGATCTCGGATCTCAATGAGCAGTACTTC.

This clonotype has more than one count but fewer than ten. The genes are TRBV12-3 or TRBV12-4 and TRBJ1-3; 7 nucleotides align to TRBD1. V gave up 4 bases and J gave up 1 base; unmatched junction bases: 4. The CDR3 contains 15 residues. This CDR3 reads CASSSTGLSGNTIYF. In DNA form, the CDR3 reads TGTGCCAGCAGTTCGACAGGGCTGTCTGGAAACACCATATATTTT.

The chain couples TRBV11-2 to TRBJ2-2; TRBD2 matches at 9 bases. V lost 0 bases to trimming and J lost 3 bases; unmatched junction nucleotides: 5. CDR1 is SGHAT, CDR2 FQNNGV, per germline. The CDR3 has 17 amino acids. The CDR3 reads CASSLDLGTSYTGELFF. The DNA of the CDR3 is TGTGCCAGCAGCTTAGATCTTGGGACTAGCTACACCGGGGAGCTGTTTTTT.

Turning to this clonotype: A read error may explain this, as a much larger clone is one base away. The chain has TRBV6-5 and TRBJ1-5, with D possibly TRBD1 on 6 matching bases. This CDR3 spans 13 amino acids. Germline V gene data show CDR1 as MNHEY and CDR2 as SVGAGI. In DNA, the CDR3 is TGTGCCAGCACGAGGGGGTGGAATCAGCTCCAGCATTTT. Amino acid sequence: CASTRGWNQLQHF.